Shown below are 12 T cell receptor beta chains from a single sample sequenced in a study of T cells after yellow fever vaccination. A single record per CDR3 protein comes from TCRdb applying MiXCR to the 5' RACE reads. The repertoire holds some 160,000 distinct CDR3 sequences, with around 8.5% as singletons. Sequencing was performed on CD8+ T cells sorted from PBMCs, taken 45 days after the yellow fever booster vaccination. The receptors originated from a man aged 18 to 30 who received the YFV17D yellow fever vaccine.

V usage is TRBV27 and J usage is TRBJ2-7, with D uncertain. The germline CDR1 and CDR2 sequences are MNHEY and SMNVEV (reference sequence). This CDR3 has 15 residues. Deletions cut 5 bases from V and 5 bases from J, with 19 bases between. CDR3 residues: CASSVDPSEINEQYF. The CDR3 DNA is TGTGCCAGCAGTGTAGACCCCTCCGAGATCAACGAGCAGTACTTC.

The rearrangement joins TRBV7-2 to TRBJ2-6; D uncertain. CDR3 length: 13 residues. The germline V gene has CDR1 SGHTA and CDR2 FQGNSA. With 6 bases removed from V and 0 bases from J, the gap between germline ends came to 3 bases. CDR3 in DNA: TGTGCCAGCAGTCGCTCTGGGGCCAACGTCCTGACTTTC. It encodes CASSRSGANVLTF.

A few counts support this clonotype. The chain recombines TRBV16 with TRBJ2-7; the D is unclear. The length of the CDR3 is 12 residues. The V gene lost 1 base and the J gene lost 3 bases, with 4 bases spanning the gap. Germline V gives CDR1 KGHSY, CDR2 FQNENV. For the CDR3, the DNA is TGTGCCAGCAGCCAATGGGGCTACGAGCAGTACGTC. This encodes CASSQWGYEQYV.

The chain couples TRBV29-1 to TRBJ2-2; D is possibly TRBD2 (6 bases). Trimming removed 2 bases from V and 6 bases from J, with 10 bases in between. Germline CDR1 SQVTM, CDR2 ANQGSEA. The CDR3 length is 13 residues. CDR3 sequence (DNA): TGCAGCGTTGAAACTAGCTGGGCCGGGGAGCTGTTTTTT. It encodes CSVETSWAGELFF.

The genes are TRBV7-2 and TRBJ2-1, with 12 bases lining up with TRBD2. This CDR3 is 16 amino acids long. Trimming cost V 7 bases and J 11 bases; bases outside gene matches: 15. Germline lookup yields CDR1 SGHTA and CDR2 FQGNSA. The CDR3 DNA is TGTGCCAGCATCCATCCCGGGGCTAGCGGGGGGGCTCAGCAGTTCTTC. Translated: CASIHPGASGGAQQFF.

Ten or more counts support this clonotype. The rearrangement links TRBV11-2 to TRBJ2-1, with a tentative D call TRBD2 (7 bases). Deletions cut 0 bases from V and 4 bases from J, with 16 bases between. The V gene's germline CDR1 is SGHAT and CDR2 FQNNGV. The CDR3 totals 17 residues. DNA of the CDR3: TGTGCCAGCAGCTTAGATCAGGCGCGGGGGCCATACAATGAGCAGTTCTTC. Translating gives CASSLDQARGPYNEQFF.

V is TRBV7-9 and J is TRBJ2-5, with D possibly TRBD1 on 6 matching bases. The V gene's germline CDR1 is SEHNR and CDR2 FQNEAQ (reference sequence). The V end lost 7 bases, the J end lost 4 bases, and 16 bases lay between the germline ends. This CDR3 spans 14 amino acids. The CDR3 loop is CASNWDKSGETQYF. CDR3 sequence (DNA): TGTGCCAGCAACTGGGACAAATCGGGAGAGACCCAGTACTTC.

This clonotype was recorded at least ten times. The CDR3 here is CASSSFGTGGYEQYF. In DNA, the CDR3 is TGTGCCAGCAGCTCCTTTGGGACAGGGGGCTACGAGCAGTACTTC. This chain connects TRBV7-9 to TRBJ2-7; 11 bases are shared with TRBD1. Trimming took 4 bases from V and 3 from J; bases not matched to a gene: 5. The CDR3 runs 15 residues. Germline-derived CDR1 and CDR2 are SEHNR and FQNEAQ (reference sequence).

This clonotype is medium-sized in the sample. This chain connects TRBV4-3 to TRBJ1-6, with D possibly TRBD1 on 6 matching bases. Germline CDR1 and CDR2: LGHNA and YSLEER. This CDR3 is 15 amino acids long. The V end was cut by 0 bases, the J end by 6 bases, with 9 bases between. In DNA form, the CDR3 reads TGCGCCAGCAGCCAAGACAGGGGTCGTAATTCACCCCTCCACTTT. Its translation is CASSQDRGRNSPLHF.

The sample holds a few counts of this clonotype. The V call is TRBV20-1, the J call TRBJ2-1, with D unclear. V lost 6 bases and J 5 bases, leaving 23 bases between the germline ends. This CDR3 has 16 amino acids. Germline CDR1 is DFQATT and CDR2 is SNEGSKA (reference sequence). The CDR3 reads CSAGQVEPNFNNEQFF. The CDR3 bases are TGCAGTGCCGGGCAGGTTGAGCCAAACTTTAACAATGAGCAGTTCTTC.

This clonotype has a handful of counts. This chain connects TRBV6-2 or TRBV6-3 to TRBJ2-6, with D unresolved. The CDR3 is 20 residues long. The germline V gene encodes CDR1 MNHEY and CDR2 SVGEGT. V was trimmed by 3 bases and J by 0 bases, leaving 21 bases between them. The CDR3 reads CASSYRSAIIRSSGANVLTF. The CDR3 coding sequence is TGTGCCAGCAGTTATAGGTCAGCGATAATAAGAAGCTCTGGGGCCAACGTCCTGACTTTC.

This clonotype was seen a few times. V is TRBV6-1 and J is TRBJ2-5; possibly TRBD2 for D (5 bases). V dropped 0 bases and J dropped 0 bases, with 17 bases sitting between them. The germline CDR1 and CDR2 sequences are MNHNS and SASEGT. This CDR3 is 18 amino acids long. The CDR3 DNA is TGTGCCAGCAGTGAAGCATCCCTAGGGAGCTTGGACCAAGAGACCCAGTACTTC. Translating gives CASSEASLGSLDQETQYF.